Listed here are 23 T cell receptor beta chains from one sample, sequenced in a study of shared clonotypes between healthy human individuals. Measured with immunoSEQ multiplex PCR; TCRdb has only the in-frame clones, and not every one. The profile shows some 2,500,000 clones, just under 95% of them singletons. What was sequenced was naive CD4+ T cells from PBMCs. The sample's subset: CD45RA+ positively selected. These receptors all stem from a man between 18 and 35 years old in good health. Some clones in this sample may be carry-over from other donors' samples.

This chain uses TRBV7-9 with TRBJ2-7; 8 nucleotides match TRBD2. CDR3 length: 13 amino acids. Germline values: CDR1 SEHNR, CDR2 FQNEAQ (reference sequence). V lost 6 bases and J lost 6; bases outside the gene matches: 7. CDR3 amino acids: CASRSSGLGEQYF. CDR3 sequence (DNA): TGTGCCAGCAGATCTAGCGGGCTGGGCGAGCAGTACTTC.

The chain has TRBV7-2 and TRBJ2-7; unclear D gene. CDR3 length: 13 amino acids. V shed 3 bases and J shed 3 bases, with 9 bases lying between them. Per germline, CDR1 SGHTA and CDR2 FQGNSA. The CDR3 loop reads CASSFISVYEQYF. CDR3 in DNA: TGTGCCAGCAGCTTCATCAGCGTCTACGAGCAGTACTTC.

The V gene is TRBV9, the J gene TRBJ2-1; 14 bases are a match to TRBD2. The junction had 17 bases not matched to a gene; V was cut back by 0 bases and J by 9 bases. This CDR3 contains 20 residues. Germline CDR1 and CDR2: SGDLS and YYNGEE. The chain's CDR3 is CASSVDPGLAGGQRVAEQFF. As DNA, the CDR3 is TGTGCCAGCAGCGTAGATCCCGGACTAGCGGGAGGCCAGAGAGTGGCTGAGCAGTTCTTC. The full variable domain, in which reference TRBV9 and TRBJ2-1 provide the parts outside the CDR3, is DSGVTQTPKHLITATGQRVTLRCSPRSGDLSVYWYQQSLDQGLQFLIQYYNGEERAKGNILERFSAQQFPDLHSELNLSSLELGDSALYFCASSVDPGLAGGQRVAEQFFGPGTRLTVL.

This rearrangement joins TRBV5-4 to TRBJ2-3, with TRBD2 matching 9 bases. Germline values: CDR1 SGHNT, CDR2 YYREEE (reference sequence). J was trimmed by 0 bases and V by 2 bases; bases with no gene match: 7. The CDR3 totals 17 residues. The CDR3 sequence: CASSFRSGRISTDTQYF. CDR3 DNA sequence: TGTGCCAGCAGCTTCCGAAGCGGGAGGATCAGCACAGATACGCAGTATTTT. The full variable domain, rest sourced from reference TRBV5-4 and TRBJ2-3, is ETGVTQSPTHLIKTRGQQVTLRCSSQSGHNTVSWYQQALGQGPQFIFQYYREEENGRGNFPPRFSGLQFPNYSSELNVNALELDDSALYLCASSFRSGRISTDTQYFGPGTRLTVL.

The CDR3 protein is CSARLAGGPGEQFF. The CDR3 DNA sequence: TGCAGCGCCCGACTAGCGGGAGGGCCGGGTGAGCAGTTCTTC. This chain joins TRBV29-1 and TRBJ2-1; 14 bases fit TRBD2. Germline CDR1 and CDR2: SQVTM and ANQGSEA. The CDR3 sequence is 14 residues long. V trimming: 7 bases; J trimming: 9 bases; junction bases outside the gene matches: 8.

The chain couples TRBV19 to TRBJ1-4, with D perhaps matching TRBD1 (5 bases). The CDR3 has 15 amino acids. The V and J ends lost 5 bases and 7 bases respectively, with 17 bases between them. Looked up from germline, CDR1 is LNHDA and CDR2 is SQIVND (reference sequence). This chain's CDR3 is CASSPRSGGGEKLFF. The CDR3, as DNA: TGTGCCAGTAGTCCCCGCTCCGGGGGGGGTGAAAAACTGTTTTTT.

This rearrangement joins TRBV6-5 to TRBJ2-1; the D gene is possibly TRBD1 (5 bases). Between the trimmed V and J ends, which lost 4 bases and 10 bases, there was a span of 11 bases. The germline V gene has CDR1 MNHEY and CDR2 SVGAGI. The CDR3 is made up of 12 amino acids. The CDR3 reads CASSWKSGEQFF. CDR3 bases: TGTGCCAGCAGTTGGAAGTCAGGGGAGCAGTTCTTC.

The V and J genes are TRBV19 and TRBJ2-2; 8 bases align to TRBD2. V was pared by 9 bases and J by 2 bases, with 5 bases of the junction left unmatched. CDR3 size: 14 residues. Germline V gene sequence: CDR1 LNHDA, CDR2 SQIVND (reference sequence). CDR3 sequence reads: CASGRGFNTGELFF. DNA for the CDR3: TGTGCCAGCGGGAGGGGTTTTAACACCGGGGAGCTGTTTTTT.

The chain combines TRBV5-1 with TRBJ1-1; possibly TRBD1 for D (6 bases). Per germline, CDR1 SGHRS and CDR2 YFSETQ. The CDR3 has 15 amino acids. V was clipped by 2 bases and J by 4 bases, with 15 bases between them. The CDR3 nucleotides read TGCGCCAGCAGCTTAGGGGGACCCCTGAGCACTGAAGCTTTCTTT. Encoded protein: CASSLGGPLSTEAFF.

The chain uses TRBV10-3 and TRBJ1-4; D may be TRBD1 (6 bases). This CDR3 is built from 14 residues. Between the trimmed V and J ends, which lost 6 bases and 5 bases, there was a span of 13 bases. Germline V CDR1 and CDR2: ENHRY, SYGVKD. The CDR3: CAISPRGLNEKLFF. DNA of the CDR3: TGTGCCATCAGCCCCCGGGGGCTGAATGAAAAACTGTTTTTT.

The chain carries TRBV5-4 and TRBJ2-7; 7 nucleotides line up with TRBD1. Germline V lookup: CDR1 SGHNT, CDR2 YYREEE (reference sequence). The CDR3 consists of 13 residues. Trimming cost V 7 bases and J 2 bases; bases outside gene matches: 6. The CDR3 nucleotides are TGTGCCAGCTCGGTCGACAGGGCCTACGAGCAGTACTTC. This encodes CASSVDRAYEQYF.

CDR3 bases: TGCGCCAGCAGCTTTGCAGTGGGAGTAGCGTACGAGCAGTACTTC. Its translation is CASSFAVGVAYEQYF. The chain employs TRBV5-1 and TRBJ2-7, with D possibly matching TRBD2 (5 bases). The germline V and J ends were trimmed by 2 bases and 4 bases, with 16 bases remaining between them. From germline, CDR1 is SGHRS and CDR2 YFSETQ. The CDR3 extends over 15 amino acids. Complete variable domain (other parts from reference TRBV5-1 and TRBJ2-7): KAGVTQTPRYLIKTRGQQVTLSCSPISGHRSVSWYQQTPGQGLQFLFEYFSETQRNKGNFPGRFSGRQFSNSRSEMNVSTLELGDSALYLCASSFAVGVAYEQYFGPGTRLTVT.

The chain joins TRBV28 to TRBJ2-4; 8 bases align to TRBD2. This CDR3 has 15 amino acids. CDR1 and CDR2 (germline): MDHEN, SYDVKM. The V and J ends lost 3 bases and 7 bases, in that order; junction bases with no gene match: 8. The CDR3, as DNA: TGTGCCAGCAGTTTTATCGACGGCGGGGGGAACATTCAGTACTTC. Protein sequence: CASSFIDGGGNIQYF.

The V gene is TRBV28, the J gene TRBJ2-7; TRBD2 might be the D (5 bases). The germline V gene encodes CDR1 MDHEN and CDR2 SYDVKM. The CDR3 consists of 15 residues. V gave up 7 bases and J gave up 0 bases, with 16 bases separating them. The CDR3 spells CASINPQRSSYEQYF. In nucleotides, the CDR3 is TGTGCCAGCATCAACCCCCAGCGGTCCTCCTACGAGCAGTACTTC.

This chain's CDR3 is CASSTRGTSDPNEQFF. The CDR3 nucleotides are TGTGCCAGCAGCACTCGCGGGACTAGCGATCCAAATGAGCAGTTCTTC. The chain employs TRBV7-9 and TRBJ2-1; 10 positions match TRBD2. V shed 5 bases and J 7 bases; nucleotides not matched to a gene: 11. This CDR3 has 16 residues. CDR1 is SEHNR and CDR2 is FQNEAQ in the germline V gene (reference sequence).

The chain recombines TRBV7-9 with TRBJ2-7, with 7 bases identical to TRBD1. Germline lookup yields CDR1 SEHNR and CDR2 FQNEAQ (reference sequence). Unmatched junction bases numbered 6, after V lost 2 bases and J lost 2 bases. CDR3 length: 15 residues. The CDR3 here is CASSLTRQGTYEQYF. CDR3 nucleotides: TGTGCCAGCAGCTTAACCCGACAGGGAACCTACGAGCAGTACTTC.

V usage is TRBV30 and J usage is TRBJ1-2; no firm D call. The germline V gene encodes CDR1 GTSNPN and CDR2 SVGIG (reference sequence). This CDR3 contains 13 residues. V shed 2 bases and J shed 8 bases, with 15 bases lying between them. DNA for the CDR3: TGTGCCTGGAGTTTGTTAGGCGATCGAGGCTACACCTTC. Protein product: CAWSLLGDRGYTF.

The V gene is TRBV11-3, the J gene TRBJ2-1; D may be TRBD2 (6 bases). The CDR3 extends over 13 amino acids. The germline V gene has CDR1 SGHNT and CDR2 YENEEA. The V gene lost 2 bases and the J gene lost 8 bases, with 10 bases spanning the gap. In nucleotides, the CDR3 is TGTGCCAGCAGCTTACGTAGCGGTCATGAGCAGTTCTTC. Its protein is CASSLRSGHEQFF. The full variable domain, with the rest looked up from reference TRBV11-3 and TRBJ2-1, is EAGVVQSPRYKIIEKKQPVAFWCNPISGHNTLYWYLQNLGQGPELLIRYENEEAVDDSQLPKDRFSAERLKGVDSTLKIQPAELGDSAVYLCASSLRSGHEQFFGPGTRLTVL.

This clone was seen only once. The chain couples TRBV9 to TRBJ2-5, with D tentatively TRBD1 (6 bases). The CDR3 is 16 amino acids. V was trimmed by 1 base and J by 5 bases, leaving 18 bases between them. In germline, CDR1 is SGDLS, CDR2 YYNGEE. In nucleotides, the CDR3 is TGTGCCAGCAGCGTAAGCGCAGGGGAATTTGGGGAGACCCAGTACTTC. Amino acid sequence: CASSVSAGEFGETQYF.

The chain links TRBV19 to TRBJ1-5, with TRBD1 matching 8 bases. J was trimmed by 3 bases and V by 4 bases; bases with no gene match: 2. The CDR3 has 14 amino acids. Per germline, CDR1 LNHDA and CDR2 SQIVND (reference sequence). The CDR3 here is CASSNRGYNQPQHF. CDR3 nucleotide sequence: TGTGCCAGTAGTAACAGGGGGTACAATCAGCCCCAGCATTTT.

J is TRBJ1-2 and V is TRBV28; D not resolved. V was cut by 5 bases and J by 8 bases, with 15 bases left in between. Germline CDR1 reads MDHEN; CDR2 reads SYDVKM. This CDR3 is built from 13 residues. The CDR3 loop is CASSLAMDGGYTF. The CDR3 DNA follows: TGTGCCAGCAGTCTGGCAATGGACGGCGGCTACACCTTC.

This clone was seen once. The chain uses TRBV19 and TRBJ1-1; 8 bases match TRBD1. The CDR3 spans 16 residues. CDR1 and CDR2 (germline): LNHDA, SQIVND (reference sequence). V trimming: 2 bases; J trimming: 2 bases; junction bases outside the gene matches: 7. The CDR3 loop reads CASSIRTGSENTEAFF. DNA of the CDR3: TGTGCCAGTAGTATACGGACAGGGAGCGAAAACACTGAAGCTTTCTTT.

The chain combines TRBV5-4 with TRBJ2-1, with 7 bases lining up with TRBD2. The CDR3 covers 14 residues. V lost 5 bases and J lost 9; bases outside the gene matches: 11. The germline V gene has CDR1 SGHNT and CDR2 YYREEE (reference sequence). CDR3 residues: CASSRGAGVAEQFF. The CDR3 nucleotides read TGTGCCAGCAGTCGTGGGGCGGGAGTTGCTGAGCAGTTCTTC.